This T cell receptor (beta chain) was captured in a study of shared T cell receptors in the human thymus. The V end was cut by 5 bases, the J end by 2 bases, with 18 bases between. Germline V gene lookup returns CDR1 LNHNV and CDR2 YYDKDF (reference sequence). The CDR3 covers 16 residues. TCRdb's copy holds only in-frame clones and misses some; the assay was immunoSEQ multiplex PCR. Of approximately 400,000 clones in the sample, about 95% were seen once. Sequenced material: thymocytes. The rearrangement joins TRBV15 to TRBJ1-2; weak D call: TRBD1 (6 bases). The TCR comes from a human donor. The DNA for the CDR3 is TGTGCCACCAGCTCCCGGAATCGGACAGAAAACTATGGCTACACCTTC. Its translation: CATSSRNRTENYGYTF.